The rows below give T cell receptor beta chains drawn from one sample of a study of lung T cells in sarcoidosis with Löfgren's syndrome. TCRdb fed the reads into MiXCR, producing one record per CDR3 protein. The table records 15,000 to 25,000 distinct CDR3 sequences, around a fifth of them present only once. Sequenced sample: CD4+ T cells from bronchoalveolar lavage. All receptors derive from a human donor with sarcoidosis (Löfgren's syndrome or another form), or a control subject (not recorded which). Each CDR3 is given with its conserved first and last residue. The D gene is left open where the match is weak. Clone size is shown for a subset of rows, as once, few, many or a class of expanded clone.

D: -
J: TRBJ1-1
size: medium-sized
V: TRBV15
CDR3: CATSRAGLTEAFF
DNA: TGTGCCACCAGCAGAGCTGGGCTCACTGAAGCTTTCTTT

D: -
J: TRBJ1-1
size: few
V: TRBV12-3/TRBV12-4
CDR3: CASSNSRQTEAFF
DNA: TGTGCCAGCAGCAATTCAAGACAGACTGAAGCTTTCTTT

D: -
J: TRBJ1-1
size: -
V: TRBV3-1
CDR3: CASTLEMGITEAFF
DNA: TGTGCCAGCACCCTAGAGATGGGGATCACTGAAGCTTTCTTT

D: -
J: TRBJ2-1
size: many
V: TRBV7-2
CDR3: CASSSPASMHNEQFF
DNA: TGTGCCAGCAGCTCCCCGGCTAGCATGCACAATGAGCAGTTCTTC

D: -
J: TRBJ1-2
size: medium-sized
V: TRBV6-6
CDR3: CASSYSDRTYGYTF
DNA: TGTGCCAGCAGTTACTCGGACAGAACTTATGGCTACACCTTC

D: -
J: TRBJ2-7
size: few
V: TRBV29-1
CDR3: CSVVRDSYEQYF
DNA: TGCAGCGTTGTACGAGACAGCTACGAGCAGTACTTC

D: -
J: TRBJ2-1
size: many
V: TRBV20-1
CDR3: CSARRSSYNEQFF
DNA: TGCAGTGCAAGGAGGAGCTCCTACAATGAGCAGTTCTTC

D: -
J: TRBJ1-5
size: few
V: TRBV12-3/TRBV12-4
CDR3: CASSLSQPQHF
DNA: TGTGCCAGCAGTTTAAGCCAGCCCCAGCATTTT

D: -
J: TRBJ2-1
size: -
V: TRBV28
CDR3: CASNPSLAPLPHGQFF
DNA: TGTGCCAGCAACCCATCGTTGGCTCCCCTCCCCCATGGGCAGTTCTTC

D: -
J: TRBJ1-2
size: few
V: TRBV2
CDR3: CASSEYGLRGYTF
DNA: TGTGCCAGCAGTGAATACGGGCTGAGGGGCTACACCTTC

D: -
J: TRBJ1-1
size: many
V: TRBV28
CDR3: CASSLVLSEAFF
DNA: TGTGCCAGCAGTTTAGTCCTCAGTGAAGCTTTCTTT

D: -
J: TRBJ2-1
size: -
V: TRBV7-3
CDR3: CASSPGAGASYNEQLF
DNA: TGTGCCAGCTCCCCGGGGGCGGGAGCTTCTTACAATGAGCAGCTCTTC

D: -
J: TRBJ2-1
size: -
V: TRBV18
CDR3: CASSPQSGSYNEQFF
DNA: TGTGCCAGCTCACCACAGAGCGGTTCTTACAATGAGCAGTTCTTC

D: -
J: TRBJ2-2
size: once
V: TRBV2
CDR3: CTSGNTGELFF
DNA: TGTACCAGCGGAAACACCGGGGAGCTGTTTTTT

D: TRBD2
J: TRBJ2-1
size: -
V: TRBV18
CDR3: CASSPGGLPYNEQFF
DNA: TGTGCCAGCTCACCGGGAGGGCTACCCTACAATGAGCAGTTCTTC

D: TRBD1
J: TRBJ1-5
size: medium-sized
V: TRBV28
CDR3: CASSLGDRVDF
DNA: TGTGCCAGCAGTCTAGGGGACAGGGTGGATTTT

D: -
J: TRBJ2-3
size: medium-sized
V: TRBV6-2/TRBV6-3
CDR3: CASSSTDTQYF
DNA: TGTGCCAGCAGTTCAACAGATACGCAGTATTTT

D: -
J: TRBJ1-2
size: many
V: TRBV20-1
CDR3: CSAYYGYTF
DNA: TGCAGTGCTTACTATGGCTACACCTTC

D: -
J: TRBJ1-2
size: -
V: TRBV5-1
CDR3: CASRRSSGENYGYTF
DNA: TGCGCCAGCAGACGGAGCTCAGGCGAAAACTATGGCTACACCTTC

D: TRBD2
J: TRBJ2-1
size: many
V: TRBV7-9
CDR3: CASGPKREGRREQFF
DNA: TGTGCCAGCGGCCCCAAGCGGGAGGGGAGGAGAGAGCAGTTCTTC

D: -
J: TRBJ1-5
size: -
V: TRBV19
CDR3: CASMYGHSNQPQHF
DNA: TGTGCCAGTATGTACGGACATAGCAATCAGCCCCAGCATTTT

D: TRBD1
J: TRBJ2-1
size: -
V: TRBV12-5
CDR3: CASASGQGAVRGNEQFF
DNA: TGTGCTAGTGCCTCAGGACAGGGAGCCGTTAGGGGGAATGAGCAGTTCTTC

D: TRBD2
J: TRBJ2-7
size: medium-sized
V: TRBV20-1
CDR3: CSARLGTSYEQYF
DNA: TGCAGTGCTAGACTGGGGACTAGCTACGAGCAGTACTTC

D: -
J: TRBJ2-2
size: few
V: TRBV7-2
CDR3: CASSLGSRTGELFF
DNA: TGTGCCAGCAGCTTGGGGTCTAGGACCGGGGAGCTGTTTTTT

D: -
J: TRBJ2-5
size: -
V: TRBV7-3
CDR3: CASSDLGGETQYF
DNA: TGTGCCAGCAGCGACCTTGGGGGAGAGACCCAGTACTTC

D: -
J: TRBJ2-1
size: few
V: TRBV5-5
CDR3: CASSLSRLNEQFF
DNA: TGTGCCAGCAGCTTGAGCAGATTGAATGAGCAGTTCTTC

D: -
J: TRBJ1-5
size: -
V: TRBV5-1
CDR3: CASSLVPGSNQPQHF
DNA: TGCGCCAGCAGCTTGGTACCGGGGAGCAATCAGCCCCAGCATTTT

D: TRBD1
J: TRBJ2-7
size: many
V: TRBV20-1
CDR3: CSARGQGSSYEQYF
DNA: TGCAGTGCTAGAGGACAGGGCAGCTCCTACGAGCAGTACTTC

D: -
J: TRBJ2-7
size: -
V: TRBV4-3
CDR3: CASSQRVKSSYEQYF
DNA: TGCGCCAGCAGCCAACGGGTTAAGAGCTCCTACGAGCAGTACTTC

D: -
J: TRBJ2-1
size: few
V: TRBV18
CDR3: CTSSQGSGDEQFF
DNA: TGTACCAGCTCCCAAGGGTCGGGCGATGAGCAGTTCTTC

D: TRBD1
J: TRBJ1-5
size: many
V: TRBV20-1
CDR3: CSAGDWTGKGNNQPQHF
DNA: TGCAGTGCGGGCGATTGGACAGGGAAGGGGAACAATCAGCCCCAGCATTTT

D: -
J: TRBJ2-7
size: many
V: TRBV18
CDR3: CASSPQGAEQYF
DNA: TGTGCCAGCTCACCACAGGGAGCCGAGCAGTACTTC

D: TRBD1
J: TRBJ1-1
size: -
V: TRBV25-1
CDR3: CANSEPRQGGAEAFF
DNA: TGTGCCAACAGTGAACCCAGACAGGGGGGCGCTGAAGCCTTCTTT

D: -
J: TRBJ2-1
size: -
V: TRBV7-6
CDR3: CASSLGWRGFSYNEQFF
DNA: TGTGCCAGCAGCTTAGGGTGGCGCGGATTCTCCTACAATGAGCAGTTCTTC

D: TRBD1
J: TRBJ1-2
size: few
V: TRBV10-3
CDR3: CAISDRVYDYGYTF
DNA: TGTGCCATCAGCGACAGGGTTTACGACTATGGCTACACCTTC

D: TRBD2
J: TRBJ2-7
size: many
V: TRBV20-1
CDR3: CSARGPGLAGAYEQYF
DNA: TGCAGTGCTAGGGGCCCTGGACTAGCGGGAGCCTACGAGCAGTACTTC

D: -
J: TRBJ1-4
size: many
V: TRBV2
CDR3: CASTQGIIEKLFF
DNA: TGTGCCAGCACCCAGGGGATCATTGAAAAACTGTTTTTT

D: -
J: TRBJ2-7
size: -
V: TRBV12-3/TRBV12-4
CDR3: CASRETVGYSYEQYF
DNA: TGTGCCAGCAGGGAAACTGTCGGCTACTCCTACGAGCAGTACTTC

D: -
J: TRBJ1-1
size: many
V: TRBV6-1
CDR3: CASIAAGVRETEAFF
DNA: TGTGCCAGCATAGCCGCAGGGGTCCGGGAGACTGAAGCTTTCTTT

D: -
J: TRBJ2-5
size: many
V: TRBV12-3/TRBV12-4
CDR3: CASSLYPRETQYF
DNA: TGTGCCAGCAGTTTATACCCACGGGAGACCCAGTACTTC

D: TRBD1
J: TRBJ2-1
size: few
V: TRBV4-2
CDR3: CASSATGLYNEQFF
DNA: TGTGCCAGCAGCGCGACAGGGCTTTACAATGAGCAGTTCTTC

D: -
J: TRBJ2-7
size: few
V: TRBV19
CDR3: CASRDRGNSYEQYF
DNA: TGTGCCAGTAGAGATAGGGGAAACTCCTACGAGCAGTACTTC

D: TRBD2
J: TRBJ2-5
size: few
V: TRBV5-4
CDR3: CASSLGLANKYQETQYF
DNA: TGTGCCAGCAGCTTGGGACTAGCGAACAAGTACCAAGAGACCCAGTACTTC

D: -
J: TRBJ1-1
size: -
V: TRBV7-2
CDR3: CASSVAGDTETYF
DNA: TGTGCCAGCAGCGTCGCCGGGGACACTGAAACTTACTTT

D: -
J: TRBJ2-7
size: many
V: TRBV5-4
CDR3: CASSLPSGDRYEQYF
DNA: TGTGCCAGCAGCTTGCCCAGCGGGGACAGGTACGAGCAGTACTTC

D: -
J: TRBJ1-1
size: -
V: TRBV4-2
CDR3: CASSQDGGHAFF
DNA: TGTGCCAGCAGCCAAGATGGGGGGCATGCTTTCTTT

D: TRBD1
J: TRBJ1-5
size: many
V: TRBV7-8
CDR3: CASSLRQGMHQPQHF
DNA: TGTGCCAGCAGCTTAAGACAGGGGATGCATCAGCCCCAGCATTTT

D: -
J: TRBJ2-3
size: many
V: TRBV6-1
CDR3: CASSASTQTDTQYF
DNA: TGTGCCAGCAGCGCGTCGACTCAAACGGATACGCAGTATTTT

D: TRBD1
J: TRBJ1-4
size: -
V: TRBV11-2
CDR3: CAGSLDREAGEKLFF
DNA: TGTGCCGGCAGCTTAGACAGGGAAGCGGGTGAAAAACTGTTTTTT